A selection of T cell receptor beta chains follows, all from one sample in a study of regulatory T cells in long-lasting Graves disease. In TCRdb, the multiplex PCR reads were re-called with MiXCR into one record per CDR3 protein. The sample lists about 350,000 distinct CDR3 sequences, roughly 15% occurring once. These data were likewise used in another study, on T cells in Graves' hyperthyroidism and ophthalmopathy.

Sequencing was performed on peripheral blood mononuclear cells (PBMCs), taken at new diagnosis, from a patient treated with antithyroid drugs. Source of these receptors: a woman aged 18-35 years with Graves disease. Each CDR3 is given with its conserved first and last residue. D genes are given only for firm matches. Some rows mark clone size as missing; the rest say once, few, many or name a class of expanded clone.

>.|TRBD1|TRBV18|TRBJ2-7
CASSPRTGDDEQYF
TGTGCCAGCTCACCAAGGACAGGGGATGACGAGCAGTACTTC
>few|.|TRBV19|TRBJ1-1
CASTAGNKRGNTEAFF
TGTGCCAGTACGGCAGGGAATAAGAGAGGGAACACTGAAGCTTTCTTT
>few|TRBD2|TRBV12-3/TRBV12-4|TRBJ2-3
CASSLVPATSSGDTQYF
TGTGCCAGCAGTTTGGTGCCCGCGACTAGCTCCGGCGATACGCAGTATTTT
>few|.|TRBV6-1|TRBJ2-1
CASSAAVEQFF
TGTGCCAGCAGTGCCGCCGTTGAGCAGTTCTTC
>many|TRBD2|TRBV7-3|TRBJ2-1
CASSPRRGRAHRVYNEQFF
TGTGCCAGCAGCCCCCGGCGCGGGAGGGCACACCGGGTTTACAATGAGCAGTTCTTC
>few|.|TRBV4-1|TRBJ1-1
CASSGDGEAFF
TGCGCCAGCAGCGGCGACGGGGAAGCTTTCTTT
>many|.|TRBV20-1|TRBJ1-5
CSARVGGQPQHF
TGCAGTGCTAGAGTAGGAGGGCAGCCCCAGCATTTT
>few|.|TRBV27|TRBJ2-1
CASSPYLRPRVGNEQFF
TGTGCCAGCAGTCCCTACTTAAGGCCAAGGGTCGGCAATGAGCAGTTCTTC
>few|.|TRBV3-1|TRBJ1-1
CASSQGAIEAFF
TGTGCCAGCAGCCAGGGGGCGATTGAAGCTTTCTTT
>few|.|TRBV24-1|TRBJ1-2
CATSAPGQFYGYTF
TGTGCCACCAGTGCTCCGGGACAATTCTATGGCTACACCTTC
>few|TRBD2|TRBV9|TRBJ2-1
CASSVGGSQHNEQFF
TGTGCCAGCAGCGTGGGCGGGAGTCAACACAATGAGCAGTTCTTC
>many|TRBD2|TRBV13|TRBJ2-1
CASSPGTSGSGGYNEQFF
TGTGCCAGCAGCCCCGGGACTAGCGGGAGTGGAGGCTACAATGAGCAGTTCTTC
>many|.|TRBV7-2|TRBJ2-1
CASSLAINEQFF
TGTGCCAGCAGCTTAGCCATCAATGAGCAGTTCTTC
>many|TRBD2|TRBV6-1|TRBJ2-5
CASRKGLAGLQETQYF
TGTGCCAGCAGAAAGGGACTAGCGGGGCTCCAAGAGACCCAGTACTTC
>.|.|TRBV28|TRBJ1-5
CASSPTQIRGPQPQHF
TGTGCCAGCAGTCCCACCCAGATCAGGGGTCCTCAGCCCCAGCATTTT
>.|.|TRBV6-2/TRBV6-3|TRBJ1-4
CASSYGGTRTNEKLFF
TGTGCCAGCAGTTACGGGGGAACCCGAACTAATGAAAAACTGTTTTTT
>few|.|TRBV13|TRBJ1-2
CASSLGPGTYGYTF
TGTGCCAGCAGCTTAGGCCCAGGGACCTATGGCTACACCTTC
>.|.|TRBV14|TRBJ2-2
CASRGDIWAGELFF
TGTGCCAGCCGGGGAGATATTTGGGCCGGGGAGCTGTTTTTT
>.|.|TRBV5-1|TRBJ1-4
CASSLTVNEKLFF
TGCGCCAGCAGCCTGACAGTTAATGAAAAACTGTTTTTT
>.|.|TRBV3-1|TRBJ2-7
CASSQMGAEQYF
TGTGCCAGCAGCCAGATGGGCGCCGAGCAGTACTTC
>many|TRBD1|TRBV10-3|TRBJ1-2
CATGQTNYGYTF
TGTGCCACGGGACAGACTAACTATGGCTACACCTTC